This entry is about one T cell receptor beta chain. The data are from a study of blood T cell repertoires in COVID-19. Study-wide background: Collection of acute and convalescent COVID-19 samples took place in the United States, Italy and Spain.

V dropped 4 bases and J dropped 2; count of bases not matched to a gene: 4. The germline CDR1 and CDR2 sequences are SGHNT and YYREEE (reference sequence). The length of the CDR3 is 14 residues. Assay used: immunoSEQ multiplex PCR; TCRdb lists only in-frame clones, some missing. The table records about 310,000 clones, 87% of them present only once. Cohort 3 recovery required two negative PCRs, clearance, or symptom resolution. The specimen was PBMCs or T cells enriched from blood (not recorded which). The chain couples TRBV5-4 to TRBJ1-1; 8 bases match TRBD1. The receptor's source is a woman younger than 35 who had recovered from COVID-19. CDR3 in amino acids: CASSSGQGNTEAFF. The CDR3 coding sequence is TGTGCCAGCAGCAGCGGACAGGGCAACACTGAAGCTTTCTTT.